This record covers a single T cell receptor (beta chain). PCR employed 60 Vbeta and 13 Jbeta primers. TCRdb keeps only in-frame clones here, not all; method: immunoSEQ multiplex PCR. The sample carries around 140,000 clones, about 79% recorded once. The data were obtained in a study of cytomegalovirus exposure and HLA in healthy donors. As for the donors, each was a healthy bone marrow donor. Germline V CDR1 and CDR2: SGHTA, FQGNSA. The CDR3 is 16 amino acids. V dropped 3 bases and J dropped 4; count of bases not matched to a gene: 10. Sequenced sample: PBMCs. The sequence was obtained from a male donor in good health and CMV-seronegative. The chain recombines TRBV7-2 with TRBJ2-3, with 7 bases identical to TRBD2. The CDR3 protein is CASSFQGGSFADTQYF. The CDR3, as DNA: TGTGCCAGCAGCTTCCAGGGAGGGAGTTTTGCAGATACGCAGTATTTT. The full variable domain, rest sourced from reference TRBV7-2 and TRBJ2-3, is GAGVSQSPSNKVTEKGKDVELRCDPISGHTALYWYRQSLGQGLEFLIYFQGNSAPDKSGLPSDRFSAERTGGSVSTLTIQRTQQEDSAVYLCASSFQGGSFADTQYFGPGTRLTVL.